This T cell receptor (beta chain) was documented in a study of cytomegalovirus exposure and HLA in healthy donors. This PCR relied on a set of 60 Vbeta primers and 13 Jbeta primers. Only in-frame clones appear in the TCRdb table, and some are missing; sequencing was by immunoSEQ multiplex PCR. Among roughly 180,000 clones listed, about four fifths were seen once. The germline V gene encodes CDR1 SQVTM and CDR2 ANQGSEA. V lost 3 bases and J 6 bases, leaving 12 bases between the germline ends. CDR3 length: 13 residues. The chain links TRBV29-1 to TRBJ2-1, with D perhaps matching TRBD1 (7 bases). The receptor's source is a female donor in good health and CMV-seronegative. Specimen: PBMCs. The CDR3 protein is CSVDRGALNEQFF. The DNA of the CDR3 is TGCAGCGTTGACAGGGGGGCTCTCAATGAGCAGTTCTTC.